This T cell receptor (delta chain) derives from a study of gamma-delta T cells after stem cell transplantation. This clone has just a few counts. The TCRdb record carries a much larger clone's protein, which differs from this DNA's translation at residue 5; a read error is the likely cause, and the protein listed here is the DNA translation. The CDR3 loop spans 16 amino acids. Trimming left V 2 bases short and J 1 base short, with 16 bases between. Germline V lookup: CDR1 GEAIGNYY, CDR2 EKD. TCRdb ran CATT on the RT-PCR reads. The table shows about 11,000 delta-chain clones, with roughly 1.3% occurring only once.

The material sequenced was gamma-delta T cells. The chain is built from TRDV2 and TRDJ1; perhaps TRDD3 as D (5 bases). This receptor was taken from a human donor. It is not recorded whose cells these are; they may come from a transplant donor. The CDR3 is CACDMLLEAGTDKLIF. The CDR3 DNA sequence: TGTGCCTGTGACATGTTACTGGAGGCAGGCACCGATAAACTCATCTTT.